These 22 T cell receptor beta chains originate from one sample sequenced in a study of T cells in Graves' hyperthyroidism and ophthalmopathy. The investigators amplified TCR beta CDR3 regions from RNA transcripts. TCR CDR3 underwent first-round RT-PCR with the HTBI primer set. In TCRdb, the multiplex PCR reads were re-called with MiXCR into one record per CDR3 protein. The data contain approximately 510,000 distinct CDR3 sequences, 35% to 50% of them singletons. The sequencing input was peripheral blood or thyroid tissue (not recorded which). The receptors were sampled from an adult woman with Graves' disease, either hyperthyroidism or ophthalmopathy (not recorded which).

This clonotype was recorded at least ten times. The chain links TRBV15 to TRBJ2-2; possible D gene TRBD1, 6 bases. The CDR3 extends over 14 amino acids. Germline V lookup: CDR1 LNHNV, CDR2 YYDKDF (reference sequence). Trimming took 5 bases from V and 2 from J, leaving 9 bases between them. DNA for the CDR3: TGTGCCACCAGCTGGGACAAAAACACCGGGGAGCTGTTTTTT. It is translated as CATSWDKNTGELFF.

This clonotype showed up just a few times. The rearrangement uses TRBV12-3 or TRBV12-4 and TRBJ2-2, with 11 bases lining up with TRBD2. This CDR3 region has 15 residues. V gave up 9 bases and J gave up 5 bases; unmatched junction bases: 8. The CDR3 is CASVTLAGGTGELFF. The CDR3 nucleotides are TGTGCCAGTGTTACCCTAGCGGGAGGAACCGGGGAGCTGTTTTTT.

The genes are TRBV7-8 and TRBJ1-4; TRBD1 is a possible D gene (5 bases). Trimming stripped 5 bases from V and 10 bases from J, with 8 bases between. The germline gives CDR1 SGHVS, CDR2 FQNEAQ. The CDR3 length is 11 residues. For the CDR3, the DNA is TGTGCCAGCAGCACCGGGGGAAAACTGTTTTTT. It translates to CASSTGGKLFF.

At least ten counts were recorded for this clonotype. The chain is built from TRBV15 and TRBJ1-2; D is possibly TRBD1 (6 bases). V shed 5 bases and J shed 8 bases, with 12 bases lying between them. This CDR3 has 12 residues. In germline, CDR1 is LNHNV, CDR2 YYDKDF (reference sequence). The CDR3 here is CATSFRGSGYTF. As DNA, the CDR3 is TGTGCCACCAGCTTCAGGGGCTCCGGCTACACCTTC.

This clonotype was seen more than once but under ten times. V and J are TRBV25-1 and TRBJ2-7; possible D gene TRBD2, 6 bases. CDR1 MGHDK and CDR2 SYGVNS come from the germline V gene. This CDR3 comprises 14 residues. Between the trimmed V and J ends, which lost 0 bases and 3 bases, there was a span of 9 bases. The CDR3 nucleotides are TGTGCCAGCAGTGAATACGTGACTAGCTACGAGCAGTACTTC. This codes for CASSEYVTSYEQYF.

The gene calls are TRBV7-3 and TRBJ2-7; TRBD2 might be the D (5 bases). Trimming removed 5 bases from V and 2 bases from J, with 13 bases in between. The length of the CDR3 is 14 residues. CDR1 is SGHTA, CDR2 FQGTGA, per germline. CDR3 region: CASSRTSSPYEQYF. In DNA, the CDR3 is TGTGCCAGCAGCCGGACTTCATCCCCCTACGAGCAGTACTTC.

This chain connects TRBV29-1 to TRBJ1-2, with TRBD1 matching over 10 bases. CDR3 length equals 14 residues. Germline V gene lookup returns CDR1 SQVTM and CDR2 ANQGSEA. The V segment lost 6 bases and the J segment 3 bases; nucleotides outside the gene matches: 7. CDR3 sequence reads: CSVLRDRGDYGYTF. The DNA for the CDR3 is TGCAGCGTCCTCCGGGACAGGGGAGACTATGGCTACACCTTC.

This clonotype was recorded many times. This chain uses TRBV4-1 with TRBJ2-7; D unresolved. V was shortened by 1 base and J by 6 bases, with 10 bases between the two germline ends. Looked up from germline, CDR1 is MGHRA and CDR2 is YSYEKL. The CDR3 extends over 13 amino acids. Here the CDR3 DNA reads TGCGCCAGCAGCCAAGGGCGGAGAGGCGAGCAGTACTTC. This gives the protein CASSQGRRGEQYF.

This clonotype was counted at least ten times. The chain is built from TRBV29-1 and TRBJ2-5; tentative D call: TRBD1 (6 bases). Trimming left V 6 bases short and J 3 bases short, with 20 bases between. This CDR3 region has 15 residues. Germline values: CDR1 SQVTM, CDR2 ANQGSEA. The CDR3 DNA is TGCAGCGTGGGAAAAACGACAGGCTGGAAAGAGACCCAGTACTTC. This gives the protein CSVGKTTGWKETQYF.

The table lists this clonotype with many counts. The CDR3 nucleotides are TGCAGCGCCGAGGGACTCCTGGATGGCTATGGCTACACCTTC. Amino acid sequence: CSAEGLLDGYGYTF. The chain is built from TRBV29-1 and TRBJ1-2; weak D call: TRBD1 (5 bases). Germline CDR1 reads SQVTM; CDR2 reads ANQGSEA. The length of the CDR3 is 14 residues. Trimming pared 7 bases from V and 4 bases from J, leaving 19 bases between.

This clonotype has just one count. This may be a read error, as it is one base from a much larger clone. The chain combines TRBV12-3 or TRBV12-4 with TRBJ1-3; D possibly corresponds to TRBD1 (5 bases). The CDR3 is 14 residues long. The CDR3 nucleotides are TGTGCCAGCAGTTTTGGGTCCGGGGGAAACACCATGTATTTT. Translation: CASSFGSGGNTMYF.

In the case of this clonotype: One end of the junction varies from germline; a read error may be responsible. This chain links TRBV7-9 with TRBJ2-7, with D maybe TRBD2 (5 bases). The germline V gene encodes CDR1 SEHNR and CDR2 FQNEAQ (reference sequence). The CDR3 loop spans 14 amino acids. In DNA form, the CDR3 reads TGCGCCAGCAGCCCCCGACGGGATCCCCCCGAGCAGTACTTC. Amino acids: CASSPRRDPPEQYF.

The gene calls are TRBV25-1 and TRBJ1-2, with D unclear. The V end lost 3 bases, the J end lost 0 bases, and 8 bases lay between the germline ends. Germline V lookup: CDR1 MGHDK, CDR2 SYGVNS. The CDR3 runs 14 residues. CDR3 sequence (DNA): TGTGCCAGCAGTGATTATACAGCTAACTATGGCTACACCTTC. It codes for CASSDYTANYGYTF.

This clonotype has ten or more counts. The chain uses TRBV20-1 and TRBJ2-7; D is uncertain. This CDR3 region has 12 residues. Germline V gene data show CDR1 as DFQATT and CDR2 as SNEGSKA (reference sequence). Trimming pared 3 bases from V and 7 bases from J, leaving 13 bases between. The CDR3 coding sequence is TGCAGTGCTAGGGGCGGATTGAGTGAGCAGTACTTC. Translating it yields CSARGGLSEQYF.

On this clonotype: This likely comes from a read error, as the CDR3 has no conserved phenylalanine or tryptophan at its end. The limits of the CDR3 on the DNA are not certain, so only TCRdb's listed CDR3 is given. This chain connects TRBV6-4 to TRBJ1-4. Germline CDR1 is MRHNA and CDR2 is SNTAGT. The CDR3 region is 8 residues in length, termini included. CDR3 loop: CASSPDVS.

This CDR3 is CASSLLQSSSYEQYF. In DNA form, the CDR3 reads TGTGCCAGCAGCTTATTACAGTCCAGCTCCTACGAGCAGTACTTC. V and J are TRBV5-5 and TRBJ2-7; D remains ambiguous. Germline V lookup: CDR1 SGHKS, CDR2 YYEKEE (reference sequence). Deletions cut 2 bases from V and 0 bases from J, with 12 bases between. This CDR3 region has 15 residues.

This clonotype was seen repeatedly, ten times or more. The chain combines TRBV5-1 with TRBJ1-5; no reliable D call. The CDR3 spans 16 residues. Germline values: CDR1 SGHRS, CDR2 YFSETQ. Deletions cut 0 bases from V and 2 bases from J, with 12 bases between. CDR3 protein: CASSLGVLGGNQPQHF. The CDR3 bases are TGCGCCAGCAGCTTGGGCGTGCTGGGTGGCAATCAGCCCCAGCATTTT.

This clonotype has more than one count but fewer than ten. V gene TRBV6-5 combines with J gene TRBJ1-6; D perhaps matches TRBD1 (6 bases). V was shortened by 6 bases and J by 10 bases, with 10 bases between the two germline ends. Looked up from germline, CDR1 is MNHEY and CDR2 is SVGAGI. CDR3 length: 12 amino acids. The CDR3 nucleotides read TGTGCCAGCAGATTCAGGGGCTCACCCCTCCACTTT. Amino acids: CASRFRGSPLHF.

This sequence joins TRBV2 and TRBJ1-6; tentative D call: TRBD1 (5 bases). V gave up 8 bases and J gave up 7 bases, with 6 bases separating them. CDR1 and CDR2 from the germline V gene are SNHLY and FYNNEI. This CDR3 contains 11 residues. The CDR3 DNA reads TGTGCCAGCCACAGGAATTCACCCCTCCACTTT. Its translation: CASHRNSPLHF.

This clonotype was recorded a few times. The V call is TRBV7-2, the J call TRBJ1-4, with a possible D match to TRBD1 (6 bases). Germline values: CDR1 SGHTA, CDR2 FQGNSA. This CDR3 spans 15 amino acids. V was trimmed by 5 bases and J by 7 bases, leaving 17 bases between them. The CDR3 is CASSPRRGGLEKLFF. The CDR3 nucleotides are TGTGCCAGCAGCCCCCGCCGGGGGGGGCTTGAAAAACTGTTTTTT.

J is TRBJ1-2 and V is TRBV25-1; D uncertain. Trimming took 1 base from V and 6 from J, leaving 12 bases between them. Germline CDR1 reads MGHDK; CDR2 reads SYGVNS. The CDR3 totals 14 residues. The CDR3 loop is CASSEWLGNDGYTF. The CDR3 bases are TGTGCCAGCAGTGAATGGCTAGGAAACGATGGCTACACCTTC.

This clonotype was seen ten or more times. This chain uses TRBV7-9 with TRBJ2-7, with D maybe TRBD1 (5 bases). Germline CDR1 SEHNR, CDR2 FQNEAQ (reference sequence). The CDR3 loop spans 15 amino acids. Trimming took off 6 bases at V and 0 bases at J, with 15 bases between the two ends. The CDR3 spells CASSLPQTVSYEQYF. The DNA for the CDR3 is TGTGCCAGCAGTTTACCCCAGACAGTCTCCTACGAGCAGTACTTC.